The 31 T cell receptor beta chains in this list originate from one sample, sequenced in a study of T-cell reconstitution after alpha-beta-depleted transplantation in children. Unique molecular identifiers were incorporated when the TCRbeta library was constructed. MiXCR, run by TCRdb on the PCR reads, gives a single entry per CDR3 protein. The table records about 870,000 distinct CDR3 sequences, under 20% of them present only once. Sequencing used PBMCs, mostly from graft donor cells, obtained 360 days after TCRalphabeta/CD19-depleted stem cell transplant. The source of these receptors is a male patient younger than 18 who had a stem cell transplant for acute lymphoblastic leukemia, so the T cells may come from the graft donor.

The chain couples TRBV6-4 to TRBJ1-1; D not certain. Germline V gives CDR1 MRHNA, CDR2 SNTAGT. V was clipped by 5 bases and J by 1 base, with 14 bases between them. The CDR3 contains 15 residues. CDR3 coding DNA: TGTGCCAGCAGTCGGACCCTCCGACGGAACACTGAAGCTTTCTTT. Protein product: CASSRTLRRNTEAFF.

The V call is TRBV11-2, the J call TRBJ1-3; TRBD1 might be the D (6 bases). V lost 3 bases and J lost 0, with 9 bases in between. Germline V gives CDR1 SGHAT, CDR2 FQNNGV. CDR3 size: 15 residues. Here the CDR3 DNA reads TGTGCCAGCAGCTTCGGGACATACTCTGGAAACACCATATATTTT. It yields the protein CASSFGTYSGNTIYF.

The genes are TRBV20-1 and TRBJ1-1; TRBD1 is a possible D gene (6 bases). V gave up 5 bases and J gave up 0 bases, with 13 bases separating them. The CDR3 covers 14 residues. CDR1 is DFQATT and CDR2 is SNEGSKA in the germline V gene (reference sequence). The CDR3 DNA sequence: TGCAGTGCTGTCCCGGGACAACTGAACACTGAAGCTTTCTTT. It specifies CSAVPGQLNTEAFF.

This clonotype has only a few counts. The CDR3, as DNA: TGCGCCAGCAGCCTAGGGGATGAGGGCCGCAACATTCAGTACTTC. Translated, it gives CASSLGDEGRNIQYF. The rearrangement uses TRBV4-1 and TRBJ2-4; D possibly matches TRBD1 or TRBD2 (5 bases each). This CDR3 has 15 residues. Trimming stripped 4 bases from V and 7 bases from J, with 17 bases between. The germline V gene has CDR1 MGHRA and CDR2 YSYEKL.

V and J are TRBV7-3 and TRBJ2-1, with D possibly TRBD2 on 6 matching bases. The CDR3 spans 13 residues. Germline V gene sequence: CDR1 SGHTA, CDR2 FQGTGA. Between the trimmed V and J ends, which lost 5 bases and 9 bases, there was a span of 14 bases. In DNA form, the CDR3 reads TGTGCCAGCAGCGGGCGGGGTTTGAGTGAGCAGTTCTTC. Protein sequence: CASSGRGLSEQFF.

This clonotype has only a few counts. This chain connects TRBV29-1 to TRBJ2-1; D gene unclear. This CDR3 comprises 14 residues. CDR1 and CDR2 from the germline V gene are SQVTM and ANQGSEA. Trimming stripped 7 bases from V and 3 bases from J, with 16 bases between. CDR3 amino acids: CSDPQRPSYNEQFF. The CDR3 bases are TGCAGCGACCCTCAGCGCCCAAGCTACAATGAGCAGTTCTTC.

The chain links TRBV12-3 or TRBV12-4 to TRBJ1-4, with D perhaps matching TRBD1 (6 bases). The V and J ends lost 6 bases and 3 bases respectively, with 17 bases between them. CDR3 size: 16 residues. CDR3 DNA: TGTGCCAGCAGCACCGGGACACCCAGCGCTAATGAAAAACTGTTTTTT. Amino acid sequence: CASSTGTPSANEKLFF.

The chain uses TRBV7-9 and TRBJ1-1, with D possibly matching TRBD1 (5 bases). V lost 0 bases and J 4 bases, leaving 12 bases between the germline ends. The CDR3 consists of 15 residues. Germline CDR1 SEHNR, CDR2 FQNEAQ (reference sequence). The CDR3 sequence is CASSLAAGRGTEAFF. The CDR3 DNA follows: TGTGCCAGCAGCTTAGCGGCGGGGAGGGGCACTGAAGCTTTCTTT.

The genes are TRBV20-1 and TRBJ2-7, with TRBD2 as a possible D gene (6 bases). The CDR3 is 13 residues long. Germline CDR1 DFQATT, CDR2 SNEGSKA (reference sequence). V was pared by 6 bases and J by 4 bases, with 16 bases between. CDR3 region: CSAGGHGGYEQYF. The CDR3 nucleotides are TGCAGTGCGGGAGGACACGGCGGGTACGAGCAGTACTTC.

This chain joins TRBV7-3 and TRBJ1-4; no clear D gene. Trimming shortened V by 2 bases and J by 3 bases, and 16 bases separated the two germline ends. CDR1 and CDR2 (germline): SGHTA, FQGTGA. This CDR3 region has 17 residues. The CDR3 spells CASSLPSGRVANEKLFF. The CDR3 region has the DNA TGTGCCAGCAGCTTACCCAGCGGGAGGGTAGCTAATGAAAAACTGTTTTTT.

This clonotype was recorded a few times. The rearrangement links TRBV30 to TRBJ1-5; TRBD1 might be the D (6 bases). V lost 5 bases, J lost 7 bases, and 18 bases lay in between. Germline CDR1 and CDR2: GTSNPN and SVGIG (reference sequence). CDR3 length: 14 residues. CDR3 amino acids: CAWCSGVKGQPQHF. For the CDR3, the DNA is TGTGCCTGGTGCTCAGGGGTAAAGGGGCAGCCCCAGCATTTT.

The genes are TRBV5-1 and TRBJ2-1, with 8 bases matching TRBD2. The CDR3 extends over 16 amino acids. Germline loops: CDR1 SGHRS, CDR2 YFSETQ. V was clipped by 0 bases and J by 3 bases; unmatched bases: 5. The CDR3 protein is CASSLDGRGGYNEQFF. The CDR3, as DNA: TGCGCCAGCAGCTTGGACGGGAGGGGGGGCTACAATGAGCAGTTCTTC.

This clonotype was observed many times. V usage is TRBV7-9 and J usage is TRBJ1-3, with 7 bases that match TRBD1. Germline V gene lookup returns CDR1 SEHNR and CDR2 FQNEAQ (reference sequence). This CDR3 spans 15 amino acids. V shed 5 bases, J shed 0 bases, and the junction held 4 bases outside the gene matches. Written as DNA, the CDR3 is TGTGCCAGCAGCCCGACAGGGTTCTCTGGAAACACCATATATTTT. Translated: CASSPTGFSGNTIYF.

This clonotype occurred many times. The rearrangement links TRBV28 to TRBJ2-7, with 11 bases identical to TRBD1. This CDR3 is built from 15 residues. Trimming at V came to 3 bases and at J to 2 bases, leaving 3 bases not matched to a gene. Germline values: CDR1 MDHEN, CDR2 SYDVKM. In DNA form, the CDR3 reads TGTGCCAGCAGTTTTAGGGGACAGGGGGCCTACGAGCAGTACTTC. This gives the protein CASSFRGQGAYEQYF.

The chain employs TRBV12-3 or TRBV12-4 and TRBJ1-4, with a tentative D call TRBD1 (5 bases). The CDR3 has 16 amino acids. Trimming cost V 5 bases and J 7 bases, with 20 bases left between them. In DNA form, the CDR3 reads TGTGCCAGCAGTCCACTGGGGGGGTGGGTCGGTGAAAAACTGTTTTTT. This encodes CASSPLGGWVGEKLFF.

The chain joins TRBV5-5 to TRBJ1-5; D unresolved. Trimming pared 0 bases from V and 1 base from J, leaving 11 bases between. In germline, CDR1 is SGHKS, CDR2 YYEKEE (reference sequence). There are 16 residues in the CDR3. The CDR3 region has the DNA TGTGCCAGCAGCTTGGGATCCTTGGGGAGCAATCAGCCCCAGCATTTT. The encoded protein is CASSLGSLGSNQPQHF.

This clonotype has just a few counts. V and J are TRBV5-1 and TRBJ2-1, with 8 positions matching TRBD2. V dropped 6 bases and J dropped 4; count of bases not matched to a gene: 9. CDR1 is SGHRS, CDR2 YFSETQ, per germline. This CDR3 comprises 15 residues. CDR3 amino acids: CASTYRTSWYNEQFF. The CDR3 DNA reads TGCGCCAGCACCTACCGGACTAGCTGGTACAATGAGCAGTTCTTC.

The table lists this clonotype with a few counts. CDR3 sequence: CASSLLGVREPQHF. Here the CDR3 DNA reads TGTGCCAGCAGCTTACTTGGGGTGCGGGAGCCCCAGCATTTT. This chain links TRBV11-2 with TRBJ1-5; no clear D gene. V was clipped by 2 bases and J by 8 bases, with 13 bases between them. This CDR3 spans 14 amino acids. CDR1 SGHAT and CDR2 FQNNGV come from the germline V gene.

This clonotype has a handful of counts. The chain combines TRBV29-1 with TRBJ2-2; D is possibly TRBD2 (5 bases). Germline-derived CDR1 and CDR2 are SQVTM and ANQGSEA. V was cut by 4 bases and J by 0 bases, with 15 bases left in between. The CDR3 is made up of 16 amino acids. CDR3 in amino acids: CSVGNGIMPNTGELFF. CDR3 nucleotide sequence: TGCAGCGTTGGGAACGGGATTATGCCGAACACCGGGGAGCTGTTTTTT.

This clonotype was seen more than once but under ten times. V gene TRBV7-9 combines with J gene TRBJ2-7; 7 positions agree with TRBD2. The CDR3 extends over 13 amino acids. The J segment lost 3 bases and the V segment lost 6 bases, leaving 5 bases of the junction unmatched. Germline V CDR1 and CDR2: SEHNR, FQNEAQ (reference sequence). The CDR3 DNA is TGTGCCAGCAGTCGGGAGGTCCTCTACGAGCAGTACTTC. Residues: CASSREVLYEQYF.

This clonotype occurred a few times. The chain has TRBV5-1 and TRBJ1-6; D uncertain. Germline V gene lookup returns CDR1 SGHRS and CDR2 YFSETQ. This CDR3 contains 15 residues. The V end was cut by 0 bases, the J end by 2 bases, with 6 bases between. CDR3 sequence: CASSLGVTYNSPLHF. In DNA, the CDR3 is TGCGCCAGCAGCTTGGGGGTTACCTATAATTCACCCCTCCACTTT.

This chain uses TRBV5-1 with TRBJ2-1; 8 nucleotides agree with TRBD2. Germline CDR1 SGHRS, CDR2 YFSETQ. The CDR3 spans 17 residues. Trimming at V came to 4 bases and at J to 0 bases, leaving 9 bases not matched to a gene. CDR3 sequence (DNA): TGCGCCAGCAGCACGAGACTAGCGACAATCTCCTACAATGAGCAGTTCTTC. As protein: CASSTRLATISYNEQFF.

This clonotype showed up many times. The chain recombines TRBV4-1 with TRBJ2-3; D may be TRBD2 (6 bases). Per germline, CDR1 MGHRA and CDR2 YSYEKL. V lost 1 base and J 1 base, leaving 9 bases between the germline ends. The CDR3 is made up of 15 amino acids. The DNA for the CDR3 is TGCGCCAGCAGCCAAGTCCCTAGCGGCACAGATACGCAGTATTTT. Its protein product is CASSQVPSGTDTQYF.

V usage is TRBV15 and J usage is TRBJ2-5; D uncertain. CDR3 length equals 11 residues. Germline V CDR1 and CDR2: LNHNV, YYDKDF (reference sequence). The V end lost 4 bases, the J end lost 4 bases, and 4 bases lay between the germline ends. The CDR3 protein is CATSILETQYF. In nucleotides, the CDR3 is TGTGCCACCAGCATTCTAGAGACCCAGTACTTC.

This clonotype has a count of ten or more. V gene TRBV10-3 combines with J gene TRBJ2-7; D gene unclear. The CDR3 is 12 residues long. Germline V lookup: CDR1 ENHRY, CDR2 SYGVKD. Trimming took off 2 bases at V and 8 bases at J, with 10 bases between the two ends. The CDR3 coding sequence is TGTGCCATCAGTGAGAGGGTGGGCCAGCAGTACTTC. Encoded protein: CAISERVGQQYF.

Ten or more counts support this clonotype. This chain connects TRBV7-9 to TRBJ2-3, with unresolved D. From germline, CDR1 is SEHNR and CDR2 FQNEAQ (reference sequence). The CDR3 runs 16 residues. The V end lost 5 bases, the J end lost 1 base, and 16 bases lay between the germline ends. CDR3 sequence: CASSLSPPEGTDTQYF. CDR3 sequence (DNA): TGTGCCAGCAGCCTTTCCCCACCCGAGGGCACAGATACGCAGTATTTT.

This clonotype was recorded a few times. The gene calls are TRBV28 and TRBJ1-2; D may be TRBD1 (5 bases). CDR1 MDHEN and CDR2 SYDVKM come from the germline V gene. V was cut by 6 bases and J by 0 bases, with 14 bases left in between. CDR3 length: 15 amino acids. The CDR3 protein is CASSSLGGANYGYTF. CDR3 DNA: TGTGCCAGCAGCTCCCTTGGGGGAGCTAACTATGGCTACACCTTC.

This clonotype was recorded a few times. The J gene is TRBJ2-7, the V gene TRBV18; perhaps TRBD1 as D (5 bases). The germline V gene encodes CDR1 KGHSH and CDR2 LQKENI. Trimming took off 2 bases at V and 3 bases at J, with 11 bases between the two ends. The CDR3 length is 14 residues. CDR3 nucleotide sequence: TGTGCCAGCTCACCAATTTCCAGGGTCTACGAGCAGTACTTC. Translated, it gives CASSPISRVYEQYF.

This clonotype came up a few times. The chain has TRBV12-3 or TRBV12-4 and TRBJ2-5; D gene uncertain. There are 15 residues in the CDR3. V dropped 5 bases and J dropped 7 bases, with 20 bases sitting between them. Here the CDR3 reads CASSPDLGVVGTQYF. The CDR3 nucleotides are TGTGCCAGCAGTCCAGACCTTGGGGTCGTCGGGACCCAGTACTTC.

In this sample, this clonotype turned up many times. The rearrangement uses TRBV7-3 and TRBJ2-1; D unclear. Germline CDR1 and CDR2: SGHTA and FQGTGA. The CDR3 is made up of 13 amino acids. Trimming stripped 3 bases from V and 3 bases from J, with 6 bases between. CDR3 in amino acids: CASSLASYNEQFF. In DNA form, the CDR3 reads TGTGCCAGCAGCTTGGCTAGCTACAATGAGCAGTTCTTC.

The chain joins TRBV21-1 to TRBJ2-3. TRBV21-1 is a known pseudogene. This CDR3 region has 12 residues. The CDR3 sequence: CASSKAVDTQYF. In DNA form, the CDR3 reads TGTGCCAGCAGCAAAGCGGTAGATACGCAGTATTTT.